These 5 T cell receptor beta chains share one sample of origin, sequenced in a study of blood T cell repertoires in COVID-19. The repertoire was sequenced with immunoSEQ multiplex PCR; TCRdb's copy has only in-frame clones and lacks some. The repertoire has approximately 300,000 clones, around 88% of them found once; the top ten carry around 0.84%. Sample: peripheral blood. Every receptor here comes from a man in his thirties or forties with acute or convalescent COVID-19.

The gene calls are TRBV11-2 and TRBJ1-6; D unresolved. CDR1 and CDR2 (germline): SGHAT, FQNNGV. The CDR3 has 13 residues. Trimming stripped 1 base from V and 7 bases from J, with 5 bases between. CDR3 bases: TGTGCCAGCAGCTTAGGAGGCAATTCACCCCTCCACTTT. As protein: CASSLGGNSPLHF.

J is TRBJ2-3 and V is TRBV2; D is possibly TRBD1 (5 bases). The germline V and J ends were trimmed by 2 bases and 0 bases, with 9 bases remaining between them. The germline V gene encodes CDR1 SNHLY and CDR2 FYNNEI. The CDR3 has 15 amino acids. CDR3 bases: TGTGCCAGCAGTGAATATGGGGCTAGCACAGATACGCAGTATTTT. It translates to CASSEYGASTDTQYF.

This clone appeared once. The sample carries other DNA sequences with the same CDR3. V and J are TRBV28 and TRBJ1-5; the D is unclear. V gave up 3 bases and J gave up 2 bases, with 5 bases separating them. The CDR3 is 13 amino acids. The germline gives CDR1 MDHEN, CDR2 SYDVKM. CDR3 amino acids: CASSLQGNQPQHF. DNA of the CDR3: TGTGCCAGCAGTTTGCAGGGCAATCAGCCCCAGCATTTT.

V and J are TRBV12-3 or TRBV12-4 and TRBJ2-3; a weak D match, TRBD2 (7 bases). This CDR3 spans 13 amino acids. V was cut by 4 bases and J by 9 bases, with 14 bases left in between. CDR3 in amino acids: CASSWSGGQTQYF. The CDR3 coding sequence is TGTGCCAGCAGTTGGTCCGGGGGGCAGACGCAGTATTTT.

The chain couples TRBV28 to TRBJ1-2; the D gene is possibly TRBD1 (6 bases). CDR3 size: 15 residues. CDR1 and CDR2 from the germline V gene are MDHEN and SYDVKM. The V end lost 6 bases, the J end lost 4 bases, and 18 bases lay between the germline ends. The CDR3 bases are TGTGCCAGCAGCCTTGCCGGGACATCGACCTATGGCTACACCTTC. It translates to CASSLAGTSTYGYTF.